This TCR beta chain was sequenced in a study of blood T cell repertoires in COVID-19. As for the study in general: T cells, B-cell-depleted T cells, or PBMCs supplied cDNA or gDNA.

V gave up 7 bases and J gave up 6 bases; unmatched junction bases: 7. The CDR3 covers 12 residues. The V gene's germline CDR1 is SQVTM and CDR2 ANQGSEA. Participants had their cohort set by participant-reported clinical history. Cohort 3 recovered donors had two negative PCRs, clearance, or symptom resolution. Authors' data handling: Amplifying reference gene primers gave estimates of nucleated cell counts. Repertoires were generated with immunoSEQ multiplex PCR, while TCRdb's copy carries only in-frame clones and drops some. V, J and clone size are taken as reported in that table, and D and trimming were inferred from the DNA itself. The sample holds over 200,000 clones, 70% to 85% seen once.

The chain carries TRBV29-1 and TRBJ1-2; 8 nucleotides line up with TRBD1. Source material: PBMCs or T cells enriched from blood (not recorded which). This receptor was identified in a man aged 55 to 70 who had recovered from COVID-19. In DNA form, the CDR3 reads TGCAGCGCGCCGACAGGGGAGAATGGCTACACCTTC. Its protein product is CSAPTGENGYTF.